This TCR beta chain was captured by sequencing in a study of shared clonotypes between healthy human individuals. V gave up 4 bases and J gave up 13 bases; unmatched junction bases: 6. The CDR3 is made up of 12 amino acids. Per germline, CDR1 SGHVS and CDR2 FQNEAQ. A note on this clone: Its cognate antigen is unknown.

Study-level results: Between a handful of donors, naive CD4 clonotypes were shared at a level of about 5%.

Sorted-subset replicate PCR reactions were performed with approximately 180 ng DNA, corresponding to tens of thousands of T cell genomes. TCRdb's copy holds only in-frame clones and misses some; the assay was immunoSEQ multiplex PCR. The sample lists 2 million or so clones, 85% to 95% occurring once. Both subsets, CD45RA+ naive and CD45RA-negative memory, were split from the CD4+ cells. V usage is TRBV7-8 and J usage is TRBJ2-1; 8 positions agree with TRBD2. The sequence was collected from a young man in good health. Sequencing was performed on naive CD4+ T cells sorted from blood. Subset in this sample: CD45RA+ positively selected. CDR3 DNA sequence: TGTGCCAGCAGCTCTCTAGCGGGTTCACAGTTCTTC. Protein product: CASSSLAGSQFF.